This T cell receptor (beta chain) was sequenced for a study of graft-versus-host responses after intestinal transplantation. Notes on this clone: Its antigen is currently unknown.

Produced via immunoSEQ multiplex PCR; TCRdb's table is partial and in-frame only. The sample has just under 85,000 clones, about 91% seen once. Points from the study as a whole: Early after transplant, HvG declines were associated with peak levels of circulating GvH clones. Recipient marrow showed GvH clones, some seen first in ileum or blood.

From germline, CDR1 is SGDLS and CDR2 YYNGEE. The CDR3 is 15 amino acids. Between the trimmed V and J ends, which lost 0 bases and 5 bases, there was a span of 13 bases. Sequences were derived from unstimulated CD8+ T cells sorted from spleen or lymph node cells, sampled before transplant. The chain recombines TRBV9 with TRBJ2-3; perhaps TRBD2 as D (6 bases). The TCR originated in a human donor who was the organ donor for an intestinal transplant. The CDR3 sequence: CASSVEGLLGDTQYF. The DNA of the CDR3 is TGTGCCAGCAGCGTAGAAGGACTATTGGGAGATACGCAGTATTTT.